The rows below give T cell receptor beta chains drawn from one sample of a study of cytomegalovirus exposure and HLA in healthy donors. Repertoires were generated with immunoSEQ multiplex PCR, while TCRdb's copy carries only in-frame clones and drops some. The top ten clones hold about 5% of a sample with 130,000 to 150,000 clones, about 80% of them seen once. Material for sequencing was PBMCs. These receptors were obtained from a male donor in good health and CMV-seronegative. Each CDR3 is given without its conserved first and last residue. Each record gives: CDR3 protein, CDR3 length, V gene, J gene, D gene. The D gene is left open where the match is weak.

cdr3_aa: ASSYSYRGEGGYT
cdr3_length: 13
v_call: TRBV6-5
j_call: TRBJ1-2
d_call: TRBD1

cdr3_aa: ASSRQGRYEQY
cdr3_length: 11
v_call: TRBV27
j_call: TRBJ2-7
d_call: TRBD1

cdr3_aa: TSSEGVTNIYGYT
cdr3_length: 13
v_call: TRBV5-6
j_call: TRBJ1-2
d_call: NA

cdr3_aa: SASTTTEAF
cdr3_length: 9
v_call: TRBV29-1
j_call: TRBJ1-1
d_call: NA

cdr3_aa: ASSLRVGQGVVNTEAF
cdr3_length: 16
v_call: TRBV5-1
j_call: TRBJ1-1
d_call: TRBD1

cdr3_aa: AWSAPGQSYEKLF
cdr3_length: 13
v_call: TRBV30
j_call: TRBJ1-4
d_call: TRBD1

cdr3_aa: ASNSGGLVQY
cdr3_length: 10
v_call: TRBV30
j_call: TRBJ2-5
d_call: TRBD2

cdr3_aa: ASSPSRSNQPQH
cdr3_length: 12
v_call: TRBV4-3
j_call: TRBJ1-5
d_call: NA

cdr3_aa: ATGLAGGDTGELF
cdr3_length: 13
v_call: TRBV6-5
j_call: TRBJ2-2
d_call: TRBD2

cdr3_aa: ASSPYDRTTGELF
cdr3_length: 13
v_call: TRBV7-8
j_call: TRBJ2-2
d_call: NA

cdr3_aa: AWGNTGTANEQY
cdr3_length: 12
v_call: TRBV30
j_call: TRBJ2-7
d_call: NA

cdr3_aa: ASSLDRGGNYGYT
cdr3_length: 13
v_call: TRBV9
j_call: TRBJ1-2
d_call: TRBD1

cdr3_aa: ASTSQGSREQY
cdr3_length: 11
v_call: TRBV2
j_call: TRBJ2-7
d_call: NA

cdr3_aa: ASTPQGVLEQY
cdr3_length: 11
v_call: TRBV6-6
j_call: TRBJ2-7
d_call: NA

cdr3_aa: ASSFTGTDNEQF
cdr3_length: 12
v_call: TRBV28
j_call: TRBJ2-1
d_call: TRBD1

cdr3_aa: ASSQRGLNTEAF
cdr3_length: 12
v_call: TRBV4-1
j_call: TRBJ1-1
d_call: NA

cdr3_aa: ASSSWGTPMNTEAF
cdr3_length: 14
v_call: TRBV7-9
j_call: TRBJ1-1
d_call: NA

cdr3_aa: ASSSQGGAEQY
cdr3_length: 11
v_call: TRBV28
j_call: TRBJ2-7
d_call: NA

cdr3_aa: ASSAGTSGGREETQY
cdr3_length: 15
v_call: TRBV9
j_call: TRBJ2-5
d_call: TRBD2

cdr3_aa: ASRSSGGQGETQY
cdr3_length: 13
v_call: TRBV5-1
j_call: TRBJ2-5
d_call: TRBD2

cdr3_aa: ASSLVAGYYGYT
cdr3_length: 12
v_call: TRBV28
j_call: TRBJ1-2
d_call: NA

cdr3_aa: ASSGQGASDTEAF
cdr3_length: 13
v_call: TRBV5-4
j_call: TRBJ1-1
d_call: TRBD1

cdr3_aa: ASSQDPRRGPQDGYT
cdr3_length: 15
v_call: TRBV4-3
j_call: TRBJ1-2
d_call: NA

cdr3_aa: ATSMTSFGEQF
cdr3_length: 11
v_call: TRBV15
j_call: TRBJ2-1
d_call: NA

cdr3_aa: ASSLSRGGYGETQY
cdr3_length: 14
v_call: TRBV5-1
j_call: TRBJ2-5
d_call: TRBD2

cdr3_aa: ASSLDGRERGYGYT
cdr3_length: 14
v_call: TRBV7-9
j_call: TRBJ1-2
d_call: NA

cdr3_aa: ASSQEVGTSGPYEQY
cdr3_length: 15
v_call: TRBV4-2
j_call: TRBJ2-7
d_call: TRBD2

cdr3_aa: AWAGQIEAF
cdr3_length: 9
v_call: TRBV30
j_call: TRBJ1-1
d_call: NA

cdr3_aa: ASSLGAGGQETQY
cdr3_length: 13
v_call: TRBV27
j_call: TRBJ2-5
d_call: TRBD2

cdr3_aa: ASSQGWEAGLTYEQY
cdr3_length: 15
v_call: TRBV4-3
j_call: TRBJ2-7
d_call: TRBD2

cdr3_aa: ASRFGPVTDTQY
cdr3_length: 12
v_call: TRBV18
j_call: TRBJ2-3
d_call: NA

cdr3_aa: ASSPGTVSSYEQY
cdr3_length: 13
v_call: TRBV11-2
j_call: TRBJ2-7
d_call: TRBD1

cdr3_aa: ASGGEGGYGYT
cdr3_length: 11
v_call: TRBV12-5
j_call: TRBJ1-2
d_call: NA

cdr3_aa: ASSPTWAGGETQY
cdr3_length: 13
v_call: TRBV28
j_call: TRBJ2-5
d_call: NA

cdr3_aa: ASSPGRATQEKLF
cdr3_length: 13
v_call: TRBV7-9
j_call: TRBJ1-4
d_call: NA

cdr3_aa: ASSPGRGARGTGELF
cdr3_length: 15
v_call: TRBV7-9
j_call: TRBJ2-2
d_call: NA

cdr3_aa: ASSFPRTSGGADEQF
cdr3_length: 15
v_call: TRBV5-1
j_call: TRBJ2-1
d_call: TRBD2

cdr3_aa: ASSRGRYQETQY
cdr3_length: 12
v_call: TRBV21-1
j_call: TRBJ2-5
d_call: NA

cdr3_aa: ASSSTRQETYGYT
cdr3_length: 13
v_call: TRBV11-2
j_call: TRBJ1-2
d_call: NA

cdr3_aa: ASSPSSRTDTQY
cdr3_length: 12
v_call: TRBV18
j_call: TRBJ2-3
d_call: NA

cdr3_aa: ASGGGLTDTQY
cdr3_length: 11
v_call: TRBV27
j_call: TRBJ2-3
d_call: TRBD2

cdr3_aa: ASSTPTRAVA
cdr3_length: 10
v_call: TRBV28
j_call: TRBJ1-4
d_call: NA

cdr3_aa: ASSQDPPPGHAYQPQH
cdr3_length: 16
v_call: TRBV4-3
j_call: TRBJ1-5
d_call: NA

cdr3_aa: SVELVGQGTEQY
cdr3_length: 12
v_call: TRBV29-1
j_call: TRBJ2-7
d_call: TRBD1

cdr3_aa: AASLTGGSLDTQY
cdr3_length: 13
v_call: TRBV5-4
j_call: TRBJ2-3
d_call: TRBD1

cdr3_aa: ATTRDRGYNEQF
cdr3_length: 12
v_call: TRBV2
j_call: TRBJ2-1
d_call: TRBD1

cdr3_aa: ASSPSDRVHGYT
cdr3_length: 12
v_call: TRBV7-6
j_call: TRBJ1-2
d_call: TRBD1

cdr3_aa: ASSFSSGETQY
cdr3_length: 11
v_call: TRBV7-3
j_call: TRBJ2-5
d_call: NA

cdr3_aa: ASSLDGGAGEKLF
cdr3_length: 13
v_call: TRBV7-9
j_call: TRBJ1-4
d_call: NA

cdr3_aa: ASKDREGANVLT
cdr3_length: 12
v_call: TRBV10-2
j_call: TRBJ2-6
d_call: NA

cdr3_aa: ASSQGVSGMKAF
cdr3_length: 12
v_call: TRBV4-3
j_call: TRBJ1-1
d_call: NA

cdr3_aa: ASSQEVTSGRETQY
cdr3_length: 14
v_call: TRBV4-3
j_call: TRBJ2-5
d_call: TRBD2

cdr3_aa: ASSFPGAGNTGELF
cdr3_length: 14
v_call: TRBV5-1
j_call: TRBJ2-2
d_call: NA

cdr3_aa: ASSPRGTSPLWGLRIGNTEAF
cdr3_length: 21
v_call: TRBV19
j_call: TRBJ1-1
d_call: NA

cdr3_aa: ASSFTGNYGYT
cdr3_length: 11
v_call: TRBV5-4
j_call: TRBJ1-2
d_call: NA

cdr3_aa: ASSGQGRTGELF
cdr3_length: 12
v_call: TRBV11-1
j_call: TRBJ2-2
d_call: NA

cdr3_aa: ASSTDRGGAF
cdr3_length: 10
v_call: TRBV28
j_call: TRBJ1-1
d_call: NA

cdr3_aa: ASSFGGAPYEQY
cdr3_length: 12
v_call: TRBV5-1
j_call: TRBJ2-7
d_call: NA